Sequencing of this T cell receptor beta chain was carried out in a study of CD8 T cells in Susac syndrome. From blood CD8+ and CD4+ T cells, TCR beta sequences were generated. Negative isolation was used for CD8+ and CD4+ T cells, and FACS enrichment was applied to TEMRA cells. After extraction with the RNeasy kit, roughly 0.45 to 1 ug of the RNA was reverse transcribed using random hexamers. Across 54 Vbeta and 13 Jbeta, TCR beta CDR3 was amplified with immunoSEQ multiplex PCR. TCRdb reprocessed the immunoSEQ multiplex PCR reads via MiXCR and lists one record per CDR3 protein. The repertoire holds fewer than 85,000 distinct CDR3 sequences, with approximately 94% as singletons. On this clonotype: What it recognizes is unknown.

The CDR3 runs to 14 residues. Trimming took off 7 bases at V and 0 bases at J, with 10 bases between the two ends. Germline V gene sequence: CDR1 SEHNR, CDR2 FQNEAQ (reference sequence). Broader study findings: Individuals included in the TCR sequencing and HLA analysis were acknowledged by the study to be relatively few in number.

Sequenced sample: CD8+ T cells from PBMCs. The gene calls are TRBV7-9 and TRBJ1-5; D is ambiguous. This TCR derives from a human donor with multiple sclerosis. CDR3 region: CASTRENSNQPQHF. The CDR3 nucleotides read TGTGCCAGCACCCGCGAGAATAGCAATCAGCCCCAGCATTTT.